The 30 T cell receptor beta chains reported below all come from one sample, sequenced in a study of OX40 agonist ivuxolimab in advanced cancers. Library preparation employed the immunoSEQ multiplex PCR assay. TCRdb obtained this table from immuneACCESS and retained in-frame rearrangements with V and J assigned. These tables miss some clones; where compared with another copy, unresolved V genes account for less than half of the shortfall, and the remainder is unexplained. In all, the sample holds just under 100,000 clones, and roughly 95% of those were seen once. The ten largest account for less than 0.2% of the sample. This specimen consisted of CD4+ or CD8+ T cells sorted from blood, obtained in a trial of the OX40 agonist ivuxolimab. The origin of the receptors is an adult with an advanced solid tumor such as melanoma, head and neck, liver or kidney cancer.

The rearrangement uses TRBV6-5 and TRBJ1-1; D ambiguous. The CDR3 length is 16 residues. V was shortened by 0 bases and J by 0 bases, with 11 bases between the two germline ends. From germline, CDR1 is MNHEY and CDR2 SVGAGI. The CDR3 coding sequence is TGTGCCAGCAGTTACTCGGTCGGGAGGCTGAACACTGAAGCTTTCTTT. It translates to CASSYSVGRLNTEAFF.

This chain links TRBV6-1 with TRBJ1-1; TRBD1 agrees at 9 bases. Germline V gene sequence: CDR1 MNHNS, CDR2 SASEGT. The junction had 8 bases not matched to a gene; V was cut back by 6 bases and J by 6 bases. The CDR3 is 14 residues long. The CDR3 loop is CASRYRGPQPEAFF. In DNA form, the CDR3 reads TGTGCCAGCAGATACAGGGGGCCCCAGCCTGAAGCTTTCTTT.

The rearrangement links TRBV7-9 to TRBJ2-7; TRBD1 is a possible D gene (6 bases). Germline V gene data show CDR1 as SEHNR and CDR2 as FQNEAQ (reference sequence). This CDR3 spans 13 amino acids. Trimming removed 3 bases from V and 5 bases from J, with 11 bases in between. The CDR3 here is CASSFTQGNEQYF. The CDR3 DNA is TGTGCCAGCAGCTTTACACAGGGTAACGAGCAGTACTTC.

The J gene is TRBJ1-2, the V gene TRBV5-1; no reliable D call. V gave up 2 bases and J gave up 4 bases, with 12 bases separating them. The CDR3 is made up of 14 amino acids. Germline V CDR1 and CDR2: SGHRS, YFSETQ. CDR3 sequence (DNA): TGCGCCAGCAGCTTTAGGGAGGACGGCTATGGCTACACCTTC. Encoded protein: CASSFREDGYGYTF.

The chain couples TRBV4-1 to TRBJ2-3; D gene unclear. V lost 2 bases and J lost 7, with 13 bases in between. Germline CDR1 MGHRA, CDR2 YSYEKL. This CDR3 is 14 amino acids long. CDR3 region: CASSQSSNSNTQYF. The DNA for the CDR3 is TGCGCCAGCAGCCAATCCAGCAATTCGAATACGCAGTATTTT.

The chain links TRBV30 to TRBJ2-3; the D call may be TRBD1 or TRBD2 (6 bases each). The germline V gene has CDR1 GTSNPN and CDR2 SVGIG (reference sequence). V was pared by 7 bases and J by 5 bases, with 22 bases between. The CDR3 sequence is 15 residues long. The CDR3 DNA is TGTGCCTTCGGGAGCTTAGTAGGGGGAGGAGATACGCAGTATTTT. This codes for CAFGSLVGGGDTQYF.

The chain carries TRBV10-3 and TRBJ2-1, with no clear D. Per the germline V gene, CDR1 is ENHRY and CDR2 is SYGVKD. This CDR3 region has 15 residues. Trimming stripped 4 bases from V and 4 bases from J, with 14 bases between. CDR3: CAISGGINLYNEQFF. DNA for the CDR3: TGTGCCATCAGTGGTGGGATTAACCTTTACAATGAGCAGTTCTTC.

V gene TRBV7-2 combines with J gene TRBJ2-7; TRBD1 agrees at 9 bases. The V gene's germline CDR1 is SGHTA and CDR2 FQGNSA. The CDR3 is 15 amino acids. Unmatched junction bases numbered 5, after V lost 3 bases and J lost 2 bases. The CDR3 coding sequence is TGTGCCAGCAGCTTCTGGGACAGGGCCACCTACGAGCAGTACTTC. Protein: CASSFWDRATYEQYF.

The chain has TRBV6-5 and TRBJ1-3; 8 nucleotides align to TRBD1. The ends lost 5 bases at V and 6 bases at J; junction bases unmatched: 6. This CDR3 comprises 14 residues. The germline V gene has CDR1 MNHEY and CDR2 SVGAGI. The CDR3 coding sequence is TGTGCCAGCAGTGGCCTGGACAGGGCAAACACCATATATTTT. Translating it yields CASSGLDRANTIYF.

This sequence joins TRBV4-3 and TRBJ1-2; D not certain. The V gene's germline CDR1 is LGHNA and CDR2 YSLEER. The CDR3 runs 15 residues. Trimming pared 0 bases from V and 4 bases from J, leaving 12 bases between. The CDR3 protein is CASSQDLGIRYGYTF. The CDR3 DNA reads as TGCGCCAGCAGCCAAGATTTGGGCATCCGCTATGGCTACACCTTC.

The CDR3 protein is CASSDSLGANYGYTF. The DNA for the CDR3 is TGTGCCAGCAGCGACTCTCTGGGGGCCAACTATGGCTACACCTTC. The rearrangement uses TRBV7-8 and TRBJ1-2; tentative D call: TRBD1 (6 bases). V dropped 5 bases and J dropped 2 bases, with 15 bases sitting between them. In germline, CDR1 is SGHVS, CDR2 FQNEAQ. There are 15 residues in the CDR3.

The chain recombines TRBV7-8 with TRBJ1-2, with TRBD1 identical over 10 bases. The CDR3 loop spans 14 amino acids. Germline lookup yields CDR1 SGHVS and CDR2 FQNEAQ. J gave up 7 bases and V 3 bases, and 5 bases lay outside the gene matches. CDR3 region: CASSFGTGVRGYTF. The DNA of the CDR3 is TGTGCCAGCAGCTTTGGGACAGGGGTTCGTGGCTACACCTTC.

The chain uses TRBV5-6 and TRBJ2-3; 12 nucleotides line up with TRBD2. Germline loops: CDR1 SGHDT, CDR2 YYEEEE. V gave up 2 bases and J gave up 1 base; unmatched junction bases: 2. This CDR3 has 16 residues. CDR3 in DNA: TGTGCCAGCAGCTTAAGGACTAGCGGGGGCACAGATACGCAGTATTTT. Translating gives CASSLRTSGGTDTQYF.

CDR3 nucleotides: TGTGCCAGCAGCAAAGGACAGTTATACAATGAGCAGTTCTTC. Its protein is CASSKGQLYNEQFF. The rearrangement uses TRBV21-1 and TRBJ2-1; the DNA was not used to check the table's D call, TRBD1. TRBV21-1 is labeled a pseudogene. The CDR3 spans 14 residues.

The chain uses TRBV11-3 and TRBJ1-5; TRBD1 matches 12 bases. Germline V CDR1 and CDR2: SGHNT, YENEEA. The CDR3 is 18 residues long. Unmatched junction bases numbered 10, after V lost 7 bases and J lost 0 bases. In DNA, the CDR3 is TGTGCCAGCACCTCCGGGACAGGGGGCACCTTTAGCAATCAGCCCCAGCATTTT. The encoded protein is CASTSGTGGTFSNQPQHF. Drawing the rest from reference TRBV11-3 and TRBJ1-5, the complete variable domain is EAGVVQSPRYKIIEKKQPVAFWCNPISGHNTLYWYLQNLGQGPELLIRYENEEAVDDSQLPKDRFSAERLKGVDSTLKIQPAELGDSAVYLCASTSGTGGTFSNQPQHFGDGTRLSIL.

CDR3: CASSTRQDGYTF. The DNA for the CDR3 is TGTGCCAGTAGTACTCGACAGGATGGCTACACCTTC. The chain combines TRBV19 with TRBJ1-2, with a possible D match to TRBD1 (6 bases). The V gene lost 4 bases and the J gene lost 6 bases, with 9 bases spanning the gap. Germline values: CDR1 LNHDA, CDR2 SQIVND (reference sequence). The CDR3 loop spans 12 amino acids.

About this clone itself: Relative to the germline gene, one junction end is altered; a read error may explain this. V gene TRBV19 combines with J gene TRBJ1-1, with TRBD1 identical over 7 bases. CDR1 and CDR2 (germline): LNHDA, SQIVND (reference sequence). The CDR3 covers 14 residues. CDR3 residues: CASSVDRVNTEAFF. For the CDR3, the DNA is TGTGCCAGTAGTGTAGACAGGGTGAACACTGAAGCTTTCTTT.

This clone appeared a single time. Sequence at one end of the junction differs from germline and may be a read error. J is TRBJ2-7 and V is TRBV7-2; D ambiguous. The CDR3 length is 11 residues. CDR1 is SGHTA and CDR2 is FQGNSA in the germline V gene. The CDR3 is CASSALYGQYF. In nucleotides, the CDR3 is TGTGCCAGCAGCGCCCTATACGGGCAGTACTTC. The whole variable domain, filled in from reference TRBV7-2 and TRBJ2-7, reads GAGVSQSPSNKVTEKGKDVELRCDPISGHTALYWYRQSLGQGLEFLIYFQGNSAPDKSGLPSDRFSAERTGGSVSTLTIQRTQQEDSAVYLCASSALYGQYFGPGTRLTVT.

The chain carries TRBV7-2 and TRBJ1-6; 9 bases match TRBD1. Germline V gene lookup returns CDR1 SGHTA and CDR2 FQGNSA. CDR3 size: 15 residues. V trimming: 1 base; J trimming: 10 bases; junction bases outside the gene matches: 5. The CDR3 sequence: CASSLETGGGSPLHF. CDR3 DNA sequence: TGTGCCAGCAGCTTAGAGACAGGGGGTGGATCACCCCTCCACTTT.

CDR3 loop: CASSLPSGRGVEQFF. The DNA for the CDR3 is TGTGCCAGCAGTCTTCCTAGCGGGAGAGGGGTTGAGCAGTTCTTC. The chain employs TRBV28 and TRBJ2-1, with TRBD2 identical over 10 bases. Germline trimming cut 5 bases from V and 9 bases from J; bases unmatched to any gene: 10. In germline, CDR1 is MDHEN, CDR2 SYDVKM. This CDR3 spans 15 amino acids.

The rearrangement links TRBV5-4 to TRBJ1-1; 10 nucleotides line up with TRBD1. Trimming removed 0 bases from V and 9 bases from J; junction bases left unmatched: 8. The CDR3 loop spans 15 amino acids. Germline assignment: CDR1 SGHNT and CDR2 YYREEE (reference sequence). The CDR3 DNA reads as TGTGCCAGCAGCTTGGATCCCGGGACAGGGGACAAAGCTTTCTTT. This encodes CASSLDPGTGDKAFF.

The chain has TRBV6-1 and TRBJ1-2; the D gene is possibly TRBD1 (6 bases). This CDR3 is built from 15 residues. Germline CDR1 and CDR2: MNHNS and SASEGT. Trimming took off 2 bases at V and 4 bases at J, with 14 bases between the two ends. The chain's CDR3 is CASSEQGRAVYGYTF. CDR3 nucleotides: TGTGCCAGCAGTGAACAGGGGAGGGCGGTCTATGGCTACACCTTC.

V and J are TRBV6-5 and TRBJ1-6, with a weak D call TRBD1 (6 bases). Germline V gene lookup returns CDR1 MNHEY and CDR2 SVGAGI. CDR3 size: 15 residues. The V end lost 4 bases, the J end lost 9 bases, and 16 bases lay between the germline ends. Here the CDR3 DNA reads TGTGCCAGCAGTTGGGGACAAGGTCAGGGTTCACCCCTCCACTTT. Translation gives CASSWGQGQGSPLHF.

This sequence joins TRBV7-9 and TRBJ2-3; no clear D. In germline, CDR1 is SEHNR, CDR2 FQNEAQ (reference sequence). Trimming shortened V by 1 base and J by 2 bases, and 10 bases separated the two germline ends. The length of the CDR3 is 15 residues. CDR3 region: CASSLGNPPTDTQYF. CDR3 sequence (DNA): TGTGCCAGCAGCTTAGGGAATCCCCCCACAGATACGCAGTATTTT.

The CDR3 spells CASSEFGGTAGYTF. CDR3 sequence (DNA): TGTGCCAGCAGTGAATTTGGAGGGACGGCTGGCTACACCTTC. The genes are TRBV25-1 and TRBJ1-2, with D perhaps TRBD1 (5 bases). The CDR3 sequence is 14 residues long. Germline V lookup: CDR1 MGHDK, CDR2 SYGVNS. V lost 1 base and J lost 7, with 13 bases in between.

The V and J genes are TRBV28 and TRBJ1-2; 9 nucleotides match TRBD1. CDR1 and CDR2 (germline): MDHEN, SYDVKM. The junction had 11 bases not matched to a gene; V was cut back by 3 bases and J by 6 bases. The CDR3 has 16 amino acids. In DNA, the CDR3 is TGTGCCAGCAGTTTGTTGGGGGGACAGGGATTCCATGGCTACACCTTC. Translating it yields CASSLLGGQGFHGYTF.

V and J are TRBV6-5 and TRBJ2-1; 8 bases agree with TRBD2. Germline loops: CDR1 MNHEY, CDR2 SVGAGI. The V gene end was trimmed by 4 bases and the J gene end by 3 bases; junction bases not matched to a gene: 8. CDR3 length: 16 amino acids. The CDR3: CASSSRSGDHYNEQFF. Here the CDR3 DNA reads TGTGCCAGCAGTTCCCGTAGCGGGGACCACTACAATGAGCAGTTCTTC.

V and J are TRBV10-3 and TRBJ2-1; 7 nucleotides agree with TRBD1. Germline CDR1 is ENHRY and CDR2 is SYGVKD. CDR3 length: 17 residues. Unmatched junction bases numbered 11, after V lost 2 bases and J lost 4 bases. Here the CDR3 reads CAISETSTGKGYNEQFF. As DNA, the CDR3 is TGTGCCATCAGTGAGACATCGACAGGGAAGGGGTACAATGAGCAGTTCTTC.

Only one count was recorded for this clone. The rearrangement links TRBV11-2 to TRBJ2-7; 7 bases line up with TRBD1. Per the germline V gene, CDR1 is SGHAT and CDR2 is FQNNGV. V was clipped by 3 bases and J by 9 bases; unmatched bases: 14. The CDR3 contains 15 residues. CDR3: CASSFGDSAPIGQYF. In DNA form, the CDR3 reads TGTGCCAGCAGCTTCGGGGACAGTGCACCGATCGGGCAGTACTTC.

J is TRBJ2-7 and V is TRBV5-1; tentatively, D is TRBD1 (5 bases). In germline, CDR1 is SGHRS, CDR2 YFSETQ. Trimming left V 6 bases short and J 3 bases short, with 22 bases between. The CDR3 length is 16 residues. CDR3 nucleotides: TGCGCCAGCACCCCAAACCCCCAGGGTAGGGTCTACGAGCAGTACTTC. It yields the protein CASTPNPQGRVYEQYF.